The 2 T cell receptor beta chains in this list originate from one sample, sequenced in a study of blood T cells in healthy people across ages. Next came a second PCR, run for about 6 to 12 cycles, which used a sample-barcoded 5' primer along with a J-beta primer mix. A single record per CDR3 protein comes from TCRdb applying MiXCR to the 5' RACE reads. In the table there are fewer than 900,000 distinct CDR3 sequences, around 40% of which are singletons. The specimen was blood. The receptors were sampled from a woman aged 55-69 years in good health.

The rearrangement links TRBV10-1 to TRBJ2-3; D is ambiguous. V lost 2 bases and J 0 bases, leaving 6 bases between the germline ends. CDR3 size: 14 residues. Germline V lookup: CDR1 WNHNN, CDR2 SYGVQD (reference sequence). The CDR3 is CASSEKLSTDTQYF. In nucleotides, the CDR3 is TGCGCCAGCAGTGAGAAGCTTAGCACAGATACGCAGTATTTT.

This clonotype was recorded at least ten times. This chain connects TRBV10-3 to TRBJ1-1, with 7 nucleotides matching TRBD1. The ends lost 6 bases at V and 3 bases at J; junction bases unmatched: 4. The CDR3 spans 13 residues. Germline CDR1 is ENHRY and CDR2 is SYGVKD. CDR3 DNA sequence: TGTGCCATCAGAGGGACAGAGGACACTGAAGCTTTCTTT. Amino acids: CAIRGTEDTEAFF.